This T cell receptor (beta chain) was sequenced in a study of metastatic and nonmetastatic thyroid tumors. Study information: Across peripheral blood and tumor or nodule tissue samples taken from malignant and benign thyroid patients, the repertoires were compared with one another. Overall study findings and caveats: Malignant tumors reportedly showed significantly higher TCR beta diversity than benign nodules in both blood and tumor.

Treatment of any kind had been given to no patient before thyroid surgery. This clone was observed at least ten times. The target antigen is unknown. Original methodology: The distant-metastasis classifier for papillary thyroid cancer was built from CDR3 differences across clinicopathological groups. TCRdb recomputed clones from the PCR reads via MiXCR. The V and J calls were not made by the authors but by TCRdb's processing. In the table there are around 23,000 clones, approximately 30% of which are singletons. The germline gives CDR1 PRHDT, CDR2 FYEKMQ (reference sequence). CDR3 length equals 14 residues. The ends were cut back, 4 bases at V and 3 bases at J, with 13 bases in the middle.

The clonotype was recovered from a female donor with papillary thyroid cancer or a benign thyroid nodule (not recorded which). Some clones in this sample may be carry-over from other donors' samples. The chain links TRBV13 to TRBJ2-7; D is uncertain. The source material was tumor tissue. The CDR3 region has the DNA TGTGCCAGCAGCTCCAAACCAATCGACTACGAGCAGTACTTC. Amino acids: CASSSKPIDYEQYF.